This paragraph reports one T cell receptor (beta chain). Antigen specificity is unknown. This sample was taken from a study of shared clonotypes between healthy human individuals. In germline, CDR1 is SGHNT, CDR2 YYREEE (reference sequence). Trimming took off 1 base at V and 1 base at J, with 11 bases between the two ends. This CDR3 contains 15 residues. As handled by the study authors: ImmunoSEQ junction-only sequences lacked quality scores, so their filtering differed. The method was immunoSEQ multiplex PCR; TCRdb's version includes in-frame clones alone and lacks a portion of them. Clone size and V and J calls were adopted from that table, with D and trimming inferred from the DNA. Of roughly 330,000 clones listed, 74% were seen once; the top ten hold approximately 10%. Findings and limits, study-wide: A few donors had around 5% of their naive CD4 clonotypes in common.

Sequencing input: memory CD4+ T cells sorted from blood. Stated subset: CD45RA-negative fraction. The TCR comes from a man aged 25 to 45 in good health. The chain joins TRBV5-4 to TRBJ1-2; D uncertain. The CDR3 nucleotides read TGTGCCAGCAGCTTGAGTCCAGCCTATAACTATGGCTACACCTTC. Amino acids: CASSLSPAYNYGYTF.